This TCR beta chain was profiled in a study of regulatory T cells in long-lasting Graves disease. Both iRepertoire HTBI primers and Arm-PCR of CDR3 regions were used to build the TCR beta libraries. TCRdb passed the multiplex PCR reads through MiXCR, listing each CDR3 protein once. The profile shows some 490,000 distinct CDR3 sequences, around 12% of them singletons. Notes on the study in general: Repertoires from persistent disease leaned toward TRBV28, TRBJ1-2 and TRBJ2-5.

The length of the CDR3 is 14 residues. The V and J ends lost 3 bases and 4 bases respectively, with 13 bases between them. CDR1 and CDR2 (germline): DFQATT, SNEGSKA (reference sequence). This clonotype was observed many times. The antigen is not known. The time point: newly diagnosed GD, antithyroid drugs for less than 3 months. PBMC-extracted RNA yielded the TCR library. Blood from the periphery, nine milliliters in all, was drawn into EDTA tubes. A further study also used this sample, focusing on T cells in Graves' hyperthyroidism and ophthalmopathy.

The chain has TRBV20-1 and TRBJ2-1, with a weak D call TRBD1 (5 bases). This receptor was taken from a woman aged 25 to 39 with Graves disease. Material: peripheral blood mononuclear cells (PBMCs), obtained at new diagnosis, from a patient treated with antithyroid drugs. CDR3 sequence reads: CSASRQPHYNEQFF. CDR3 in DNA: TGCAGTGCTAGTCGACAGCCACATTACAATGAGCAGTTCTTC.